Listed below are T cell receptor beta chains from one sample, sequenced in a study of neurological immune-mediated disorders. TCRdb used MiXCR to reprocess the 5' RACE reads, holding one entry per CDR3 protein. The sample lists tens of thousands of distinct CDR3 sequences, 11% occurring once. Sequences were obtained from PBMCs. These receptor sequences come from a man between 60 and 75 years old with HTLV-1-associated myelopathy (HAM/TSP). Both conserved end residues are part of each CDR3. D genes are given only for firm matches. Not every row has a clone size; where given, it reads once, few, many or a size class.

clone size,V gene,D gene,J gene,CDR3 DNA,CDR3 protein
many,TRBV7-9,TRBD2,TRBJ2-1,TGTGCCAGCAGCGGTAGCGGGGCATACAATGAGCAGTTCTTC,CASSGSGAYNEQFF
few,TRBV5-6,.,TRBJ2-5,TGTGCCAGCAGCCTATGGACCGGGACGGAGACCCAGTACTTC,CASSLWTGTETQYF
many,TRBV7-2,TRBD2,TRBJ2-7,TGTGCCAGCAGCTTAGCCCGCCTAATGGCGGGAGGGTCCTACGAGCAGTACTTC,CASSLARLMAGGSYEQYF
many,TRBV12-3/TRBV12-4,.,TRBJ1-4,TGTGCCAGCAGCCCTGTCGGGACCCCAGGGGAACTGTTTTTT,CASSPVGTPGELFF
many,TRBV20-1,TRBD2,TRBJ2-7,TGCAGTGCTAACCCACGGCGACTAGCGGGAGGCGGCGAGCAGTACTTC,CSANPRRLAGGGEQYF
.,TRBV7-3,.,TRBJ2-7,TGTGCCAGCAGCTTATACCTACCGGACTTC,CASSLYLPDF
many,TRBV19,TRBD1,TRBJ1-5,TGTGCCAGTAGTATACAGGGGGGAGGCAATCAGCCCCAGCATTTT,CASSIQGGGNQPQHF
many,TRBV5-1,.,TRBJ2-7,TGCGCCAGCAGCGGGACCAATTCCTACGAGCAGTACTTC,CASSGTNSYEQYF
many,TRBV10-3,.,TRBJ1-2,TGTGCCATCAGTGAGTCGCGGGGGGCGCGGTATGGCTACACCTTC,CAISESRGARYGYTF
many,TRBV10-3,TRBD1,TRBJ2-2,TGTGCCAGCGTACAGGGGCCCACCGGGGAGCTGTTTTTT,CASVQGPTGELFF
many,TRBV3-1,.,TRBJ2-1,TGTGCCAGCAGCCAAGAGGGGCCTATCCCCTACAATGAGCAGTTCTTC,CASSQEGPIPYNEQFF
many,TRBV5-1,.,TRBJ2-3,TGCGCCAGCAGTTTGGTGGGGGACAGCACAGATACGCAGTATTTT,CASSLVGDSTDTQYF